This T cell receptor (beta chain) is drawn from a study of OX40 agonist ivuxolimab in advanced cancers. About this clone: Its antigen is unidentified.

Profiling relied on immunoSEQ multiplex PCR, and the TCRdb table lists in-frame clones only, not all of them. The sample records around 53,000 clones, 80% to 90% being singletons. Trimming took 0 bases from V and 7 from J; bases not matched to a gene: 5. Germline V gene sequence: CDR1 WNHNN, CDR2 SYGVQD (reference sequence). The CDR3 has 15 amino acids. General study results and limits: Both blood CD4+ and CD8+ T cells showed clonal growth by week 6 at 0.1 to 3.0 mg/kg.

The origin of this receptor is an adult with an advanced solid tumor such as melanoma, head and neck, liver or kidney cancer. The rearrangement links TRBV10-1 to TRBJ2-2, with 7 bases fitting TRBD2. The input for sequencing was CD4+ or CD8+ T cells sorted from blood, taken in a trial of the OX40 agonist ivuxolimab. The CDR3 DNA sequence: TGCGCCAGCAGTGAGTCATTAGCGGGCGTCGGGGAGCTGTTTTTT. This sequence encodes CASSESLAGVGELFF.